The T cell receptor beta chain described here comes from a study of T cells in localized non-small cell lung cancer (dated by TCRdb to about 2020). In the study overall: T cell repertoires of a few hundred early-stage NSCLC patients were analyzed, with tumors being compared against uninvolved tumor-adjacent lungs. All 250 or so NSCLC patients in the cohort were treatment-naive and had localized lung tumors that were resected. The mean age of the NSCLC patients was 60 to 85 years, with 130 or so men and 95 to 110 women. Here is what the overall study found, with its caveats: Because the study design was exploratory, TCR variables were selected using unadjusted p-values without false-discovery rate correction. A median of around 50 of the top 100 tumor clones turned up in the paired uninvolved adjacent lung, and 25 to 35 of those clones also ranked among the top 100 of that same adjacent lung. Multi-region tumor sequencing was not performed, so intratumor heterogeneity could not be excluded. The highest T cell clonality was observed in uninvolved tumor-adjacent lung, where clonality exceeded that of tumor, suggesting that antigenic responses were more focused in uninvolved tumor-adjacent lung. Longer overall survival was associated with higher T cell density in blood, whereas shorter survival was associated with higher clonality in adjacent lung.

As for this clone: The antigen it recognizes is unknown. Base quality data are lacking; no much larger clone is found one base away.

Sequences SGHRS (CDR1) and YFSETQ (CDR2) are obtained from the germline V gene. V is shortened by 2 bases, J by 3 bases, and the region joining them spans 6 bases. The CDR3, from cysteine to phenylalanine, totals 13 residues. The entry retains the CDR3 DNA only, 39 bases that are in frame from base 1. At diagnosis, tumor, uninvolved tumor-adjacent lung and peripheral blood were collected and then preserved as a mix of FFPE and fresh-frozen material. For TCR repertoire profiling, blood samples were analyzed in the form of peripheral blood mononuclear cells. The immunoSEQ Assay was used to sequence TCR beta CDR3 regions from DNA. As for the authors' bioinformatics: T cell density was computed as TCR beta template counts normalized to usable DNA estimated by amplifying housekeeping genes. Richness was estimated using the preseqR package, with extrapolation to 400,000 templates for PBMC samples and to 120,000 templates for tissue samples. Clonality was taken to be one minus Pielou's evenness. To identify tissue-enriched TCRs, differential abundance testing was run on productive amino-acid clonotypes with a minimum total count of 5 and an alpha of 0.1. The Jaccard Index and the Morisita Overlap Index were used to measure how much the repertoires overlapped between compartments. TCR beta CDR3s were clustered by GLIPH together with public tetramer-defined viral CDR3s, and at least three viral sequences plus V-gene enrichment were required for viral motifs. TCRdb mirrors the immuneACCESS table, restricted to in-frame sequences. Some clones are absent from its copies; in checked studies, under half trace to an unresolved V gene, and the reason for the others is unknown. V and J calls and clone size are given by that table; D and trimming were obtained from the DNA. Counted in this sample were more than 25,000 clones; 80% to 90% of them appeared once. The top ten clones comprise 10% of the sample.

The receptor was derived from a woman aged 40 to 75 with stage I lung adenocarcinoma. The specimen comprised peripheral blood, sampled before any cancer treatment. In this chain, TRBV5-1 is recombined with TRBJ1-5, with the D gene uncertain. The nucleotide sequence is given as TGCGCCAGCAGCTTTGGGGACAATCAGCCCCAGCATTTT. This codes for CASSFGDNQPQHF.